Listed below are T cell receptor beta chains from one sample, sequenced in a study of T cell responses to AZD1222 COVID-19 vaccine. TCRdb's table, derived via immunoSEQ multiplex PCR, lists solely in-frame clones and lacks some. The sample consists of tens of thousands of clones, 88% of them appearing once. The sample consisted of peripheral blood, taken on day 0 of AZD1222 vaccination. The source of these receptors is an adult in good health. Each CDR3 is given with its conserved first and last residue. A D gene is named only where the DNA matches it firmly.

d_call,v_call,j_call,cdr3_nt,cdr3_aa
NA,TRBV7-2,TRBJ2-3,TGTGCCAGCAGCCCCCGGGGGGATACGCAGTATTTT,CASSPRGDTQYF
NA,TRBV28,TRBJ1-5,TGTGCCAGCAGTTCTCCCGGGCGACGATGGGGGAGCAATCAGCCCCAGCATTTT,CASSSPGRRWGSNQPQHF
NA,TRBV19,TRBJ2-5,TGTGCCAGTAGTTTCAACACGGGGCAGACCCAGTACTTC,CASSFNTGQTQYF
NA,TRBV28,TRBJ2-7,TGTGCCAGCAGGGTGGGCCGGGGCTACGAGCAGTACTTC,CASRVGRGYEQYF
NA,TRBV18,TRBJ2-5,TGTGCCAGCTCACCCAGTACCGGACCCACGGAGACCCAGTACTTC,CASSPSTGPTETQYF
NA,TRBV7-9,TRBJ2-7,TGTGCCAGCAGCCCCGAACCTTACGAGCAGTACTTC,CASSPEPYEQYF
NA,TRBV28,TRBJ1-1,TGTGCCAGCAGTCCCGGGACTTGGACATCGAACACTGAAGCTTTCTTT,CASSPGTWTSNTEAFF
TRBD1,TRBV6-1,TRBJ1-1,TGTGCCAGCAGTGATTTGGGACAGACGAACACTGAAGCTTTCTTT,CASSDLGQTNTEAFF
NA,TRBV18,TRBJ1-1,TGTGCCAGCTCACCACCGTGGGGCACTGAAGCTTTCTTT,CASSPPWGTEAFF
NA,TRBV6-5,TRBJ2-7,TGTGCCAGAGGAGGGGACGGAGGGGACGAGCAGTACTTC,CARGGDGGDEQYF